Below are 26 T cell receptor beta chains sequenced from a single sample in a study of T cells in Graves' hyperthyroidism and ophthalmopathy. RNA transcripts yielded amplified TCR beta CDR3 regions. TCR CDR3 regions were first amplified by RT-PCR with HTBI primers. A single record per CDR3 protein comes from TCRdb applying MiXCR to the multiplex PCR reads. The sample yields a few hundred thousand distinct CDR3 sequences, less than 20% seen once. The source material was blood. The receptor source for this set is a woman aged 18-29 years with Graves' hyperthyroidism that later progressed to Graves' ophthalmopathy.

V gene TRBV7-2 combines with J gene TRBJ1-1; 11 bases are shared with TRBD1. This CDR3 spans 15 amino acids. CDR1 and CDR2 from the germline V gene are SGHTA and FQGNSA. V was pared by 8 bases and J by 3 bases, with 8 bases of the junction left unmatched. The CDR3 spells CASGTGTGGYTEAFF. CDR3 sequence (DNA): TGTGCCAGCGGCACCGGGACAGGGGGTTACACTGAAGCTTTCTTT.

This clonotype was observed at least ten times. This sequence joins TRBV9 and TRBJ2-7, with D unresolved. CDR1 is SGDLS, CDR2 YYNGEE, per germline. The germline V and J ends were trimmed by 0 bases and 2 bases, with 6 bases remaining between them. This CDR3 spans 13 amino acids. CDR3 loop: CASSVGPAYEQYF. The CDR3 DNA sequence: TGTGCCAGCAGCGTAGGGCCTGCCTACGAGCAGTACTTC.

This sequence joins TRBV5-1 and TRBJ1-2; weak D call: TRBD1 (6 bases). The CDR3 spans 14 residues. V dropped 4 bases and J dropped 0 bases, with 10 bases sitting between them. Looked up from germline, CDR1 is SGHRS and CDR2 is YFSETQ. The DNA of the CDR3 is TGCGCCAGCAGCCGAGGGGACACTAACTATGGCTACACCTTC. Translation: CASSRGDTNYGYTF. The variable domain in full, with the rest retrieved from reference TRBV5-1 and TRBJ1-2, is KAGVTQTPRYLIKTRGQQVTLSCSPISGHRSVSWYQQTPGQGLQFLFEYFSETQRNKGNFPGRFSGRQFSNSRSEMNVSTLELGDSALYLCASSRGDTNYGYTFGSGTRLTVV.

This clonotype was observed many times. The J gene is TRBJ1-2, the V gene TRBV18; TRBD1 might be the D (6 bases). This CDR3 contains 15 residues. The V and J ends lost 3 bases and 8 bases respectively, with 19 bases between them. Germline V gene data show CDR1 as KGHSH and CDR2 as LQKENI. CDR3 sequence (DNA): TGTGCCAGCTCACCGCGTGACAGGTTCGAGGGCGGCTACACCTTC. Its translation is CASSPRDRFEGGYTF. Variable domain in full (rest from reference TRBV18 and TRBJ1-2): NAGVMQNPRHLVRRRGQEARLRCSPMKGHSHVYWYRQLPEEGLKFMVYLQKENIIDESGMPKERFSAEFPKEGPSILRIQQVVRGDSAAYFCASSPRDRFEGGYTFGSGTRLTVV.

This clonotype appeared many times. The V call is TRBV20-1, the J call TRBJ2-5; TRBD2 might be the D (5 bases). Trimming left V 6 bases short and J 2 bases short, with 10 bases between. The CDR3 spans 12 residues. In germline, CDR1 is DFQATT, CDR2 SNEGSKA (reference sequence). DNA for the CDR3: TGCAGTGCCAGTCGGGATCAAGAGACCCAGTACTTC. This encodes CSASRDQETQYF.

Many counts were recorded for this clonotype. The V gene is TRBV7-2, the J gene TRBJ2-4; maybe TRBD2 (5 bases). CDR3 length equals 13 residues. Trimming took off 4 bases at V and 9 bases at J, with 13 bases between the two ends. CDR1 is SGHTA and CDR2 is FQGNSA in the germline V gene. The CDR3 nucleotides read TGTGCCAGCAGCTACGGGCCCAGCGGCATTCAGTACTTC. Translated: CASSYGPSGIQYF.

This clonotype was seen at least ten times. The rearrangement links TRBV28 to TRBJ1-2, with TRBD1 as a possible D gene (5 bases). The V gene's germline CDR1 is MDHEN and CDR2 SYDVKM. Trimming took 5 bases from V and 4 from J, leaving 17 bases between them. CDR3 size: 15 residues. The chain's CDR3 is CASSPLPRGSYGYTF. In nucleotides, the CDR3 is TGTGCCAGCAGTCCCCTCCCCCGGGGGAGCTATGGCTACACCTTC.

This clonotype was recorded many times. The chain recombines TRBV27 with TRBJ1-5; D is unclear. Trimming took off 2 bases at V and 4 bases at J, with 9 bases between the two ends. The CDR3 extends over 14 amino acids. The germline V gene has CDR1 MNHEY and CDR2 SMNVEV (reference sequence). This CDR3 reads CASSLRSINQPQHF. The CDR3 coding sequence is TGTGCCAGCAGTTTACGCTCAATTAATCAGCCCCAGCATTTT.

The chain joins TRBV10-1 to TRBJ2-3, with no clear D. V was shortened by 4 bases and J by 5 bases, with 7 bases between the two germline ends. Germline CDR1 is WNHNN and CDR2 is SYGVQD (reference sequence). The CDR3 sequence is 12 residues long. The CDR3 sequence is CASSGPGDTQYF. The CDR3 DNA reads TGCGCCAGCAGTGGGCCGGGAGATACGCAGTATTTT.

This clonotype was seen repeatedly, ten times or more. V and J are TRBV9 and TRBJ2-5; D uncertain. The V gene lost 0 bases and the J gene lost 5 bases, with 14 bases spanning the gap. CDR3 length: 15 residues. CDR1 and CDR2 (germline): SGDLS, YYNGEE. CDR3 sequence reads: CASSVEGQPTETQYF. The CDR3 nucleotides read TGTGCCAGCAGCGTAGAAGGGCAACCAACGGAGACCCAGTACTTC.

Many counts were recorded for this clonotype. The chain carries TRBV12-3 or TRBV12-4 and TRBJ1-4; D remains unclear. This CDR3 comprises 13 residues. The V end lost 6 bases, the J end lost 6 bases, and 11 bases lay between the germline ends. The DNA for the CDR3 is TGTGCCAGCAGCCCTAACCACTATGAAAAACTGTTTTTT. Protein sequence: CASSPNHYEKLFF.

This clonotype was seen only a few times. The chain couples TRBV6-5 to TRBJ2-2, with 7 positions matching TRBD1. Unmatched junction bases numbered 1, after V lost 2 bases and J lost 7 bases. The CDR3 covers 13 residues. From germline, CDR1 is MNHEY and CDR2 SVGAGI. CDR3 in amino acids: CASSYGQDGELFF. CDR3 coding DNA: TGTGCCAGCAGTTACGGACAGGACGGGGAGCTGTTTTTT.

The sample holds many counts of this clonotype. The V and J genes are TRBV7-6 and TRBJ1-6, with a tentative D call TRBD1 (5 bases). This CDR3 is 17 amino acids long. Germline assignment: CDR1 SGHVS and CDR2 FNYEAQ. Trimming shortened V by 3 bases and J by 0 bases, and 12 bases separated the two germline ends. In DNA form, the CDR3 reads TGTGCCAGCAGCTTTTCGGGGCTGAGCTCCTATAATTCACCCCTCCACTTT. Translating gives CASSFSGLSSYNSPLHF.

This sequence joins TRBV7-9 and TRBJ2-3, with D tentatively TRBD1 or TRBD2 (5 bases each). Trimming shortened V by 3 bases and J by 2 bases, and 15 bases separated the two germline ends. The CDR3 totals 16 residues. Germline V CDR1 and CDR2: SEHNR, FQNEAQ (reference sequence). The CDR3 nucleotides are TGTGCCAGCAGCTTCCGCCGGGACCCGGACACAGATACGCAGTATTTT. Translating gives CASSFRRDPDTDTQYF.

The chain couples TRBV6-2 or TRBV6-3 to TRBJ2-1, with 10 bases fitting TRBD2. Germline V gene lookup returns CDR1 MNHEY and CDR2 SVGEGT. With V trimmed by 6 bases and J by 8 bases, 16 bases remained unmatched. This CDR3 has 17 amino acids. The CDR3 protein is CASSSRLAGLMGDEQFF. The CDR3 bases are TGTGCCAGCAGCTCGAGACTAGCGGGTTTAATGGGGGATGAGCAGTTCTTC.

The V and J genes are TRBV30 and TRBJ2-1; 10 nucleotides match TRBD2. This CDR3 region has 17 residues. With 4 bases clipped from V and 9 bases from J, the junction kept 18 bases outside the gene matches. Germline CDR1 reads GTSNPN; CDR2 reads SVGIG (reference sequence). The DNA for the CDR3 is TGTGCCTGGATTTTAAAGGGGGCTAGCGGGAGTAGTGGTGAGCAGTTCTTC. This codes for CAWILKGASGSSGEQFF.

This clonotype was observed many times. This sequence joins TRBV28 and TRBJ1-1; D possibly corresponds to TRBD1 (5 bases). The germline CDR1 and CDR2 sequences are MDHEN and SYDVKM. The V end was cut by 2 bases, the J end by 6 bases, with 16 bases between. The CDR3 spans 15 residues. The CDR3 DNA reads as TGTGCCAGCAGTTTACACTCCGGGGGAAACCCTGAAGCTTTCTTT. This gives the protein CASSLHSGGNPEAFF.

This clonotype appeared many times. This chain links TRBV12-3 or TRBV12-4 with TRBJ2-3; D uncertain. This CDR3 is built from 14 residues. Trimming removed 7 bases from V and 0 bases from J, with 11 bases in between. CDR3: CASNDGKSTDTQYF. Written as DNA, the CDR3 is TGTGCCAGCAATGACGGTAAAAGCACAGATACGCAGTATTTT.

V is TRBV3-1 and J is TRBJ2-7; 8 bases are a match to TRBD1. V trimming: 7 bases; J trimming: 5 bases; junction bases outside the gene matches: 4. This CDR3 has 12 residues. Germline lookup yields CDR1 LGHDT and CDR2 YNNKEL (reference sequence). CDR3 nucleotide sequence: TGTGCCAGCAACCTACAGGGGGACGAGCAGTACTTC. Residues: CASNLQGDEQYF.

This clonotype turned up a few times. The CDR3 region has the DNA TGTGCCAGCAGTTTAAAAACAGGGTGGGGTCAGCCCCAGCATTTT. It specifies CASSLKTGWGQPQHF. The chain uses TRBV27 and TRBJ1-5; D might be TRBD1 (6 bases). Germline CDR1 MNHEY, CDR2 SMNVEV (reference sequence). Trimming removed 2 bases from V and 6 bases from J, with 14 bases in between. The CDR3 consists of 15 residues.

The table lists this clonotype with many counts. The chain links TRBV20-1 to TRBJ2-5, with 8 nucleotides matching TRBD2. Unmatched junction bases numbered 3, after V lost 0 bases and J lost 3 bases. There are 14 residues in the CDR3. CDR1 is DFQATT, CDR2 SNEGSKA, per germline (reference sequence). The CDR3 reads CSAREDGREETQYF. CDR3 DNA: TGCAGTGCTAGAGAAGACGGGAGGGAAGAGACCCAGTACTTC.

Points on this clonotype: A much larger clonotype is one base distant, so this may be a read error. V and J are TRBV27 and TRBJ2-1, with 7 bases identical to TRBD2. V shed 11 bases, J shed 3 bases, and the junction held 13 bases outside the gene matches. Germline lookup yields CDR1 MNHEY and CDR2 SMNVEV (reference sequence). The CDR3 runs to 15 residues. As DNA, the CDR3 is TGTGCCGCTTCCCCTAGCGGCCCCTTCTACAATGAGCAGTTCTTC. Translating gives CAASPSGPFYNEQFF.

Of note for this clonotype: A much more abundant neighbour one base away suggests this may be a read error. This sequence joins TRBV3-1 and TRBJ2-3, with 11 bases lining up with TRBD2. The CDR3 contains 16 residues. Per germline, CDR1 LGHDT and CDR2 YNNKEL (reference sequence). CDR3 bases: TGTGCCAGCAGCCACGGACTAGCGGGTAGCACAGATGCGCAGTATTTT. Amino acid sequence: CASSHGLAGSTDAQYF.

This rearrangement joins TRBV6-1 to TRBJ2-1; weak D call: TRBD1 (5 bases). Between the trimmed V and J ends, which lost 6 bases and 4 bases, there was a span of 10 bases. Germline assignment: CDR1 MNHNS and CDR2 SASEGT. The CDR3 covers 13 residues. The CDR3 DNA reads as TGTGCCAGCAGCTTGACAGATTACAATGAGCAGTTCTTC. As protein: CASSLTDYNEQFF.

This clonotype was observed at least ten times. The chain carries TRBV27 and TRBJ2-7; the match to TRBD2 covers 7 bases. This CDR3 spans 12 amino acids. Germline V gene sequence: CDR1 MNHEY, CDR2 SMNVEV (reference sequence). V dropped 3 bases and J dropped 6; count of bases not matched to a gene: 2. The CDR3 here is CASSFPGGEQYF. CDR3 in DNA: TGTGCCAGCAGTTTCCCGGGGGGCGAGCAGTACTTC.

A few counts support this clonotype. The CDR3 here is CASSWGPGTAVQETQYF. The CDR3 DNA follows: TGTGCCAGCAGTTGGGGTCCGGGGACAGCGGTACAAGAGACCCAGTACTTC. The chain recombines TRBV12-3 or TRBV12-4 with TRBJ2-5; 7 positions match TRBD1. Trimming removed 4 bases from V and 2 bases from J; junction bases left unmatched: 13. This CDR3 has 17 amino acids.